This paragraph reports one T cell receptor beta chain. This record comes from a study of cytomegalovirus exposure and HLA in healthy donors. In the PCR, 60 Vbeta and 13 Jbeta primers were used. Study processing details: There were around 78 million unique TCR beta chains by a later count, and some 12 million of them were shared. The assay was immunoSEQ multiplex PCR, and TCRdb's table has in-frame clones only and misses some. V and J calls and clone size are copied from that table; D and trimming were computed from the DNA. The table records under 170,000 clones, about four fifths of them present only once. This CDR3 comprises 15 residues. CDR1 SGHVS and CDR2 FNYEAQ come from the germline V gene. V shed 3 bases and J 6 bases; nucleotides not matched to a gene: 7.

V gene TRBV7-6 combines with J gene TRBJ1-2; TRBD1 aligns across 10 bases. The receptor's source is a man aged 45-60 years in good health and CMV-seropositive. Source material: PBMCs. This CDR3 reads CASSFPGQGINGYTF. CDR3 nucleotides: TGTGCCAGCAGCTTTCCGGGACAGGGGATTAATGGCTACACCTTC.